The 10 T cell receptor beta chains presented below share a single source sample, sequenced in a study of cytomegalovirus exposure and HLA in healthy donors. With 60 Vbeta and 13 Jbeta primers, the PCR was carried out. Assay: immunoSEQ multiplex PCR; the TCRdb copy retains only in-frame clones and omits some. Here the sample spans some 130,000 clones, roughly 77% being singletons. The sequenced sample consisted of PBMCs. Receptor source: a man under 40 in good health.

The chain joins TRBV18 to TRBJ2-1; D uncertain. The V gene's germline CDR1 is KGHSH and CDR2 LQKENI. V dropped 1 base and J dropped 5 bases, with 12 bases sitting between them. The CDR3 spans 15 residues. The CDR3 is CASSPLKSRDNEQFF. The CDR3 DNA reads TGTGCCAGCTCACCACTCAAGTCCCGAGACAATGAGCAGTTCTTC.

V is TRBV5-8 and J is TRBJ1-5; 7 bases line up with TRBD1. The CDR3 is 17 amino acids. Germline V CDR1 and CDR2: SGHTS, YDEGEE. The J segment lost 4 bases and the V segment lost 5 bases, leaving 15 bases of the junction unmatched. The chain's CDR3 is CASRNWGRTGVNQPQHF. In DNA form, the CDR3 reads TGTGCCAGCAGAAATTGGGGGCGGACAGGAGTAAATCAGCCCCAGCATTTT. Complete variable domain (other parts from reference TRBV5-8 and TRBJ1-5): EAGVTQSPTHLIKTRGQQATLRCSPISGHTSVYWYQQALGLGLQFLLWYDEGEERNRGNFPPRFSGRQFPNYSSELNVNALELEDSALYLCASRNWGRTGVNQPQHFGDGTRLSIL.

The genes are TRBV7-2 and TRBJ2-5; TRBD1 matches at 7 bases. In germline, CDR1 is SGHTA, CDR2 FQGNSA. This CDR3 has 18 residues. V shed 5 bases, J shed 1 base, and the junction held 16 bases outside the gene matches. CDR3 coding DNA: TGTGCCAGCAGCCGGGCCCCGGGACAGACATTGGGCCAAGAGACCCAGTACTTC. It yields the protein CASSRAPGQTLGQETQYF.

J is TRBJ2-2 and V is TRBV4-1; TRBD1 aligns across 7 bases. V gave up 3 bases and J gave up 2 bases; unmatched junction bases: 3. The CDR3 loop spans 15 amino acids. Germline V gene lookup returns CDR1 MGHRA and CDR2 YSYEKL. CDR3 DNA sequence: TGCGCCAGCAGCCAGAGACAGGGTAACACCGGGGAGCTGTTTTTT. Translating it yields CASSQRQGNTGELFF.

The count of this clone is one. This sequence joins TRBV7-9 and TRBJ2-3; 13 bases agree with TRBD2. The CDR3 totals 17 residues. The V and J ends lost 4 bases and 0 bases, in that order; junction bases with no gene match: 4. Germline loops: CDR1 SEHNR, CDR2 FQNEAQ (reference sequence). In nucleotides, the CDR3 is TGTGCCAGCAGCTCAGGACTAGCGGGAGCTAGCACAGATACGCAGTATTTT. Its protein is CASSSGLAGASTDTQYF.

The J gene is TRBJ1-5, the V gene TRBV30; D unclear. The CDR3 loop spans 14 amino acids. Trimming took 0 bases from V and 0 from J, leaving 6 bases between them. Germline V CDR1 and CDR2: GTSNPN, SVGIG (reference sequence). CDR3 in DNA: TGTGCCTGGAGTGTAGACACTAGCAATCAGCCCCAGCATTTT. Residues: CAWSVDTSNQPQHF.

Written as DNA, the CDR3 is TGCGCCAGCAGTAAGGGACTAGCGTCCCGCTCCTACAATGAGCAGTTCTTC. Protein sequence: CASSKGLASRSYNEQFF. The genes are TRBV10-1 and TRBJ2-1, with 10 bases lining up with TRBD2. V lost 5 bases, J lost 0 bases, and 7 bases stayed unmatched. Germline CDR1 and CDR2: WNHNN and SYGVQD (reference sequence). The CDR3 runs to 17 residues.

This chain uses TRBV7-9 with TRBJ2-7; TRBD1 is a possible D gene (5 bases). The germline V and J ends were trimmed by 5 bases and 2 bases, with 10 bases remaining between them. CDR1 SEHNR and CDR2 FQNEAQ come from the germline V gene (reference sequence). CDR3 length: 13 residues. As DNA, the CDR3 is TGTGCCAGCAGCCCGACAGCTACCTACGAGCAGTACTTC. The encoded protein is CASSPTATYEQYF. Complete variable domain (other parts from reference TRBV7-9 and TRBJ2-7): DTGVSQNPRHKITKRGQNVTFRCDPISEHNRLYWYRQTLGQGPEFLTYFQNEAQLEKSRLLSDRFSAERPKGSFSTLEIQRTEQGDSAMYLCASSPTATYEQYFGPGTRLTVT.

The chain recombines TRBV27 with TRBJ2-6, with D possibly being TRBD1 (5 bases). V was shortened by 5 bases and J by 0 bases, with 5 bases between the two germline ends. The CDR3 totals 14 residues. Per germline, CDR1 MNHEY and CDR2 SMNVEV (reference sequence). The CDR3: CASSRGSGANVLTF. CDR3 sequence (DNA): TGTGCCAGCAGTAGGGGCTCTGGGGCCAACGTCCTGACTTTC.

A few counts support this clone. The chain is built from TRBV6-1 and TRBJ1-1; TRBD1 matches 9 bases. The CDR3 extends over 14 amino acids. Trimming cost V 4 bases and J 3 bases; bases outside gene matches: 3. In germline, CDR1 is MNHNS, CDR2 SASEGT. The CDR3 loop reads CASSVGTGHTEAFF. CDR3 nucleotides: TGTGCCAGCAGTGTAGGGACAGGGCACACTGAAGCTTTCTTT.